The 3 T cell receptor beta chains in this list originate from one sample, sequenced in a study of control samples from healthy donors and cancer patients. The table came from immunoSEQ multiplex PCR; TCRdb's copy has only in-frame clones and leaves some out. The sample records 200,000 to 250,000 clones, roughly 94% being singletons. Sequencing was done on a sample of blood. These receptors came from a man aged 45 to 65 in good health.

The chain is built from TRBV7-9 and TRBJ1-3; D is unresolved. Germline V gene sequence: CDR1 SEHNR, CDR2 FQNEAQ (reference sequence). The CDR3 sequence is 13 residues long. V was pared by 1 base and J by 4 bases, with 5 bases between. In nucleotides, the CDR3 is TGTGCCAGCAGCTTAGGGGAAGGAAACACCATATATTTT. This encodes CASSLGEGNTIYF.

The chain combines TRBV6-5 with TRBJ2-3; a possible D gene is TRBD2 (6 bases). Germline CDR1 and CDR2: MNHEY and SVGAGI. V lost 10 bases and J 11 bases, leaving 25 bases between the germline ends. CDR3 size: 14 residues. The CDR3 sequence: CATLPEGRPQEQYF. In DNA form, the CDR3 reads TGTGCCACCCTTCCGGAGGGGCGCCCCCAGGAGCAGTATTTT.

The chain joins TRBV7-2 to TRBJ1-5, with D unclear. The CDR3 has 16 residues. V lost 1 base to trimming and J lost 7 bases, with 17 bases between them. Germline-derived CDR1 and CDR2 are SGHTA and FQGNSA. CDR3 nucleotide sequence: TGTGCCAGCAGCTTAGACGTCACTACTTCGGGACAGCCCCAGCATTTT. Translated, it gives CASSLDVTTSGQPQHF.